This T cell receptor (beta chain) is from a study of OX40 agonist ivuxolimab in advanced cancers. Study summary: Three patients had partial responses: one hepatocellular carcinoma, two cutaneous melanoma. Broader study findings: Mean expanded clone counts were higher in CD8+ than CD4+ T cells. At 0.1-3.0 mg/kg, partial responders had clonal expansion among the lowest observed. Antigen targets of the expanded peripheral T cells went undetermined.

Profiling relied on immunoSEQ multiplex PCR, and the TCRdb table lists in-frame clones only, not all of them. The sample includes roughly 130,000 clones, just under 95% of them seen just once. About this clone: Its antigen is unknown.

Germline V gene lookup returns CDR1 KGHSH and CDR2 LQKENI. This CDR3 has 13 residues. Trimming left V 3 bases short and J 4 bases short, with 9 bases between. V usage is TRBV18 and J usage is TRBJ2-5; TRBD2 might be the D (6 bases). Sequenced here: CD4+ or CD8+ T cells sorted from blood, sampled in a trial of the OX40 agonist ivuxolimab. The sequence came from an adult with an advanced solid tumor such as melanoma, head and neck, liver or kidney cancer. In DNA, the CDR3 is TGTGCCAGCTCACCGGCGGGGAGAGAGACCCAGTACTTC. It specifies CASSPAGRETQYF.